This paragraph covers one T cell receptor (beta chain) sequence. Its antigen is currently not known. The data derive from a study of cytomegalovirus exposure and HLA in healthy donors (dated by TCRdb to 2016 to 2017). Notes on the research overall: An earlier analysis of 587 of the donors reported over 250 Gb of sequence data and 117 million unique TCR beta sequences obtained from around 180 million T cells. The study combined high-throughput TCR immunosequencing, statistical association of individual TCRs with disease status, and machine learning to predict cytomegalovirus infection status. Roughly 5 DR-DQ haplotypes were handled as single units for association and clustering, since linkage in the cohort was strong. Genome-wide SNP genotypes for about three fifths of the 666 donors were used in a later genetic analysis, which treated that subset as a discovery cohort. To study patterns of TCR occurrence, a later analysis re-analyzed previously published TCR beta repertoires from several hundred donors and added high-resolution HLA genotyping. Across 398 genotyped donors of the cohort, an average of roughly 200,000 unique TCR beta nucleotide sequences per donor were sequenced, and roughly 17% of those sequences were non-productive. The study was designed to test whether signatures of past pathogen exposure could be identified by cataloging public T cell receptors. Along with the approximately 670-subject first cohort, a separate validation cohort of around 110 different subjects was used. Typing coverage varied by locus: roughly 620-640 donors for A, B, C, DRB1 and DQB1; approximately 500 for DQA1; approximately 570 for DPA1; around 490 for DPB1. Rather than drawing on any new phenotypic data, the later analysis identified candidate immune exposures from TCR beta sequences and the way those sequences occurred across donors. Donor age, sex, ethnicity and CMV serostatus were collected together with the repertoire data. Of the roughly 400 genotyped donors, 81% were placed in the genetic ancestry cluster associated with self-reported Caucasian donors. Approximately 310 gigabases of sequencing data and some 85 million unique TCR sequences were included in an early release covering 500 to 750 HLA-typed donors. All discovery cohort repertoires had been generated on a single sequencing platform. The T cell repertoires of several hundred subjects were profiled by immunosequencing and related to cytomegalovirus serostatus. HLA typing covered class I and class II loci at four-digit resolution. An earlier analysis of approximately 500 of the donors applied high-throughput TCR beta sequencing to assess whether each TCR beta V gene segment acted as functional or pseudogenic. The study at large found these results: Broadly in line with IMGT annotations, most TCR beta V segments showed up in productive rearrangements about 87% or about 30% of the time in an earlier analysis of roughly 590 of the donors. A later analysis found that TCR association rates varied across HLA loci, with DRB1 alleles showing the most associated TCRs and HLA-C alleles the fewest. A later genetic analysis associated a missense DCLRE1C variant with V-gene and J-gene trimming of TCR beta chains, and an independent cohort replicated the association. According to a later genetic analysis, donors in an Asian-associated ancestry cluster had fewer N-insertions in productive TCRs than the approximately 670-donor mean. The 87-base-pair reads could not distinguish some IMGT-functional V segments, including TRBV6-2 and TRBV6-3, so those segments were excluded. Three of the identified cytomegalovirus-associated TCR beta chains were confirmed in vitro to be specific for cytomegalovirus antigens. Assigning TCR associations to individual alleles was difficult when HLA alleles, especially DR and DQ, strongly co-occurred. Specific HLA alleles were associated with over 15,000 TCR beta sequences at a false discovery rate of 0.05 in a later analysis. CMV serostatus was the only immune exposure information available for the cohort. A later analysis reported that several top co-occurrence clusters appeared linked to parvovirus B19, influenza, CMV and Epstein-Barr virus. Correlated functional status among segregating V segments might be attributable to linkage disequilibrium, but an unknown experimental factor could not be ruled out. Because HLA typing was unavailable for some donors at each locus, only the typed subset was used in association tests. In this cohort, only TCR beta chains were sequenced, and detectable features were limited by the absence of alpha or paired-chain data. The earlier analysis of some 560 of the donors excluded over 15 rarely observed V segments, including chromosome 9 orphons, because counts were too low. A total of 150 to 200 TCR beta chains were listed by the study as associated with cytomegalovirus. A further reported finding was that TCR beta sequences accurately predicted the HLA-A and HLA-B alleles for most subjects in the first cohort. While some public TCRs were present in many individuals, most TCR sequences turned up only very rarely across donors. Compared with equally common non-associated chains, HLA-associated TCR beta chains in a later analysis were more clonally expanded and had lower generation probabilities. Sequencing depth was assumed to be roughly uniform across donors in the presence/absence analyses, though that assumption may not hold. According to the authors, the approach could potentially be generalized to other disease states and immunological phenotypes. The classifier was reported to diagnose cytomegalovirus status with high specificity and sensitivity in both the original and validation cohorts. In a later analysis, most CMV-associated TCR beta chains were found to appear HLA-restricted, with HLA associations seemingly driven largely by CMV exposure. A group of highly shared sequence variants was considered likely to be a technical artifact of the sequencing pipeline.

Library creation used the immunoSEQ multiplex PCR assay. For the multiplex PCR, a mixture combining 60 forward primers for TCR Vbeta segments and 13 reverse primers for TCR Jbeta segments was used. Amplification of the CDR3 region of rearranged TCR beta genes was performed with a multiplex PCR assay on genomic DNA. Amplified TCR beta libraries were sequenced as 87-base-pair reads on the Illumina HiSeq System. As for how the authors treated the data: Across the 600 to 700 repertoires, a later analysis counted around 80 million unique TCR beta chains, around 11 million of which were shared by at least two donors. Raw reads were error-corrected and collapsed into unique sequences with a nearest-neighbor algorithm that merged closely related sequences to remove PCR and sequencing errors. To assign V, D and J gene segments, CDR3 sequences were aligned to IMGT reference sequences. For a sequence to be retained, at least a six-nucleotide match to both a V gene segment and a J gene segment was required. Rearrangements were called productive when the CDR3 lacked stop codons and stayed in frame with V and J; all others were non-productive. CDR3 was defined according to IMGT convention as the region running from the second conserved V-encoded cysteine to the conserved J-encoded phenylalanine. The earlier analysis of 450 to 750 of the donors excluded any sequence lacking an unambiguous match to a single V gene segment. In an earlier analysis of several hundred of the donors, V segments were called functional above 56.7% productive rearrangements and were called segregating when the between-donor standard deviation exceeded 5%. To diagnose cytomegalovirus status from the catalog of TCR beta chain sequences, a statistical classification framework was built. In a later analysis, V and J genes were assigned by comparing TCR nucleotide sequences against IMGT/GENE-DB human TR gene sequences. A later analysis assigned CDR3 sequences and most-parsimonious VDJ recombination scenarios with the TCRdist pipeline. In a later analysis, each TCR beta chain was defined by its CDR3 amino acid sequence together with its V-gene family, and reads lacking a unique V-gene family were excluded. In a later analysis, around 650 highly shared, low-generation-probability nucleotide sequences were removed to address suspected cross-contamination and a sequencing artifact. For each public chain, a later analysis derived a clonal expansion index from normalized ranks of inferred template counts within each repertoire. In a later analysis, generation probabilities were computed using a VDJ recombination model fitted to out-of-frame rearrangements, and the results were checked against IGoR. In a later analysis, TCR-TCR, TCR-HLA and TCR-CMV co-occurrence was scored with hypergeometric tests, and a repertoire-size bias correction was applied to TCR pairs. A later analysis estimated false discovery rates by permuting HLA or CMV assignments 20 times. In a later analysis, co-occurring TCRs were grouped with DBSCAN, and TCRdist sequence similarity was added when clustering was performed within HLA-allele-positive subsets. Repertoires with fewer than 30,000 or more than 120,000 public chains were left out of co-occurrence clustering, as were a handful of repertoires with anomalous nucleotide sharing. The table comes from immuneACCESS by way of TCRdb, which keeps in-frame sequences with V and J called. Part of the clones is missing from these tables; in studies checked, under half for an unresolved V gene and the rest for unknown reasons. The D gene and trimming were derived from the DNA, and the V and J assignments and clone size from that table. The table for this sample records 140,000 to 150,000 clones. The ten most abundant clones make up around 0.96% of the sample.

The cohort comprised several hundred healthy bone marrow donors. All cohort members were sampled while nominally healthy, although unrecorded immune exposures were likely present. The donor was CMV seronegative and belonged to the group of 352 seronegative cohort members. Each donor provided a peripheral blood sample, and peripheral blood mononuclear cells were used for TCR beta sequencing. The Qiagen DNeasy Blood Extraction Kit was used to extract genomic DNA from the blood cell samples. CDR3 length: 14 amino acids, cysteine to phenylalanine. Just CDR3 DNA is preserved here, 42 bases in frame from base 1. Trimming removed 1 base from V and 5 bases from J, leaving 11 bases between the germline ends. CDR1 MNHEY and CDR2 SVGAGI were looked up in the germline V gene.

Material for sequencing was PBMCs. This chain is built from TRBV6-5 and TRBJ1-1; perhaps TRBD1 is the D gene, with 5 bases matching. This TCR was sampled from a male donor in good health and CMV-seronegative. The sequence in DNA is TGTGCCAGCAGTTACTTGGAGGGGAGGACTGAAGCTTTCTTT. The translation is CASSYLEGRTEAFF.